This T cell receptor beta chain stems from a study of blood T cell repertoires in COVID-19. Study as a whole: The study drew acute and convalescent COVID-19 samples from the United States, Italy and Spain. T cells, B-cell-depleted T cells, or PBMCs supplied cDNA or gDNA.

Trimming removed 0 bases at V and 7 bases at J, with 12 bases between. The germline V gene encodes CDR1 MNHEY and CDR2 SVGEGT. The CDR3 sequence is 15 residues long. Produced via immunoSEQ multiplex PCR; TCRdb's table is partial and in-frame only. The sample includes some 60,000 clones, roughly 79% seen only once; the top ten take approximately 30%. The rearrangement links TRBV6-2 or TRBV6-3 to TRBJ2-2; D perhaps matches TRBD1 (5 bases). The receptor was isolated from a woman aged 80 or over with active or convalescent COVID-19. The sample was peripheral blood. This CDR3 reads CASSYSRRGNGELFF. The CDR3 bases are TGTGCCAGCAGTTACTCGAGAAGGGGAAACGGGGAGCTGTTTTTT.